This TCR beta chain originates from a study of T cells in localized non-small cell lung cancer. Study outcomes and limitations: Higher blood T cell density tracked longer overall survival. Compared with tumor, uninvolved adjacent lung displayed greater T cell clonality, ranking highest overall. Adjacent lung exhibited a median of approximately 59 among the 100 most abundant tumor clones.

V was cut by 5 bases and J by 7 bases, with 21 bases left in between. The CDR3 spans 14 residues. Per the germline V gene, CDR1 is GTSNPN and CDR2 is SVGIG (reference sequence). Remarks on this clone: The antigen is not known.

Here immunoSEQ multiplex PCR was the method, and the copy in TCRdb shows in-frame clones only, minus some. The sample lists a few thousand clones; about 30% were seen once. The chain recombines TRBV30 with TRBJ2-7; D possibly uses TRBD1 or TRBD2 (6 bases each). The sequencing here drew on normal lung tissue next to the tumor, taken before any cancer treatment. The source of this sequence is a man aged 35-69 years with stage III lung adenocarcinoma. As DNA, the CDR3 is TGTGCCTGGGACCGGGACACCCGAGGGGGGGAGCAGTACTTC. Translation gives CAWDRDTRGGEQYF.